The 21 T cell receptor beta chains in this list originate from one sample, sequenced in a study of CD8+ T cells in alopecia areata. Reverse transcription of extracted RNA yielded cDNA, which provided the sequencing template. The data were produced by immunoSEQ multiplex PCR, yet TCRdb's version contains in-frame clones alone and is incomplete. This table has 150,000 to 200,000 clones, around three fifths appearing once. Indicated treatment: oral pan-JAK inhibitor, 5-10 mg twice daily. The sample consisted of CD4+ T cells sorted from blood, taken around week 49, from a patient treated with tofacitinib. The source is a human donor with alopecia areata.

This clone appeared a few times. This chain joins TRBV29-1 and TRBJ2-7, with 8 bases identical to TRBD1. With 4 bases clipped from V and 4 bases from J, the junction kept 3 bases outside the gene matches. This CDR3 spans 12 amino acids. Germline V gene lookup returns CDR1 SQVTM and CDR2 ANQGSEA. The CDR3: CSVGRTGYEQYF. In nucleotides, the CDR3 is TGCAGCGTTGGTCGGACAGGGTACGAGCAGTACTTC.

The chain uses TRBV10-3 and TRBJ1-2; 7 bases fit TRBD1. This CDR3 has 14 amino acids. Looked up from germline, CDR1 is ENHRY and CDR2 is SYGVKD. The V gene end was trimmed by 10 bases and the J gene end by 1 base; junction bases not matched to a gene: 9. The CDR3 protein is CATETGANNYGYTF. The CDR3 DNA sequence: TGTGCCACCGAAACAGGGGCAAATAACTATGGCTACACCTTC.

The rearrangement joins TRBV5-4 to TRBJ2-7; D is ambiguous. Germline CDR1 is SGHNT and CDR2 is YYREEE (reference sequence). Trimming removed 4 bases from V and 0 bases from J, with 17 bases in between. The CDR3 is made up of 16 amino acids. This chain's CDR3 is CASSPGSQSSSYEQYF. The DNA for the CDR3 is TGTGCCAGCAGCCCCGGGTCACAGTCCAGCTCCTACGAGCAGTACTTC.

This clone was seen more than once but under ten times. The V gene is TRBV19, the J gene TRBJ2-7; tentatively, D is TRBD2 (5 bases). The CDR3 extends over 13 amino acids. V lost 10 bases and J lost 3, with 16 bases in between. Germline CDR1 and CDR2: LNHDA and SQIVND (reference sequence). CDR3 amino acids: CATEGSTRYEQYF. The DNA for the CDR3 is TGTGCCACCGAGGGTAGCACGCGCTACGAGCAGTACTTC.

The J gene is TRBJ1-1, the V gene TRBV30; a possible D gene is TRBD1 (6 bases). Germline V gene data show CDR1 as GTSNPN and CDR2 as SVGIG (reference sequence). V was trimmed by 0 bases and J by 10 bases, leaving 12 bases between them. The CDR3 runs 12 residues. The DNA for the CDR3 is TGTGCCTGGAGTGTTTGGGAGGGGGTAGCTTTCTTT. Translation gives CAWSVWEGVAFF. Drawing the rest from reference TRBV30 and TRBJ1-1, the complete variable domain is SQTIHQWPATLVQPVGSPLSLECTVEGTSNPNLYWYRQAAGRGLQLLFYSVGIGQISSEVPQNLSASRPQDRQFILSSKKLLLSDSGFYLCAWSVWEGVAFFGQGTRLTVV.

This chain connects TRBV6-4 to TRBJ2-3, with TRBD2 as a possible D gene (6 bases). Trimming removed 5 bases from V and 2 bases from J, with 14 bases in between. Per germline, CDR1 MRHNA and CDR2 SNTAGT. This CDR3 is 15 amino acids long. CDR3 in DNA: TGTGCCAGCAGTCAAACCGGGACTCCCACAGATACGCAGTATTTT. It translates to CASSQTGTPTDTQYF.

This clone turned up a few times. V gene TRBV5-1 combines with J gene TRBJ2-3; 9 nucleotides align to TRBD2. The CDR3 runs to 16 residues. From germline, CDR1 is SGHRS and CDR2 YFSETQ. With V trimmed by 0 bases and J by 3 bases, 5 bases remained unmatched. The DNA for the CDR3 is TGCGCCAGCAGCTTGGACCCGGGACTAGCAACAGATACGCAGTATTTT. This codes for CASSLDPGLATDTQYF.

V is TRBV25-1 and J is TRBJ1-1; D is ambiguous. This CDR3 is 12 amino acids long. Germline V gives CDR1 MGHDK, CDR2 SYGVNS. Trimming shortened V by 3 bases and J by 1 base, and 3 bases separated the two germline ends. The CDR3 nucleotides read TGTGCCAGCAGTGAGGGGAACACTGAAGCTTTCTTT. Protein: CASSEGNTEAFF.

The chain has TRBV29-1 and TRBJ2-6, with D possibly matching TRBD2 (6 bases). Germline CDR1 reads SQVTM; CDR2 reads ANQGSEA. V was cut by 4 bases and J by 4 bases, with 20 bases left in between. The CDR3 loop spans 17 amino acids. In DNA, the CDR3 is TGCAGCGTTGTCTTCTTGAGGGACTTTGCCGGGGCCAACGTCCTGACTTTC. It translates to CSVVFLRDFAGANVLTF.

To note about this clone: This same CDR3 is encoded by further DNA sequences in the sample. The V gene is TRBV7-9, the J gene TRBJ1-5, with D possibly TRBD1 on 6 matching bases. Trimming removed 4 bases at V and 4 bases at J, with 8 bases between. Germline V CDR1 and CDR2: SEHNR, FQNEAQ (reference sequence). The CDR3 length is 13 residues. This CDR3 is CASSSQGNQPQHF. In nucleotides, the CDR3 is TGTGCCAGCAGCTCGCAGGGGAATCAGCCCCAGCATTTT.

This clone was counted between two and nine times. The CDR3 nucleotides read TGCAGTGTGGGAGTTCGTGAAAAACTGTTTTTT. Translation: CSVGVREKLFF. The V and J genes are TRBV20-1 and TRBJ1-4, with D unclear. The length of the CDR3 is 11 residues. Looked up from germline, CDR1 is DFQATT and CDR2 is SNEGSKA (reference sequence). V lost 7 bases, J lost 7 bases, and 10 bases lay in between.

This chain uses TRBV7-2 with TRBJ2-4; 10 nucleotides agree with TRBD2. The CDR3 runs 16 residues. CDR1 and CDR2 from the germline V gene are SGHTA and FQGNSA. Losses at the gene ends were 0 bases for V and 5 bases for J; bases not matched to a gene: 4. In DNA form, the CDR3 reads TGTGCCAGCAGCTTAGCGGCTAGCGGGGGTGAAAACATTCAGTACTTC. This gives the protein CASSLAASGGENIQYF.

This chain connects TRBV4-2 to TRBJ2-7, with TRBD2 identical over 11 bases. V lost 4 bases, J lost 4 bases, and 15 bases stayed unmatched. Germline V gene data show CDR1 as LGHNA and CDR2 as YNFKEQ. This CDR3 contains 18 residues. The CDR3 bases are TGTGCCAGCAGCCGAGAACAGGGCGGGACTAGCGGACTATACGAGCAGTACTTC. It translates to CASSREQGGTSGLYEQYF.

The rearrangement links TRBV4-3 to TRBJ2-2; 7 bases agree with TRBD1. This CDR3 is built from 15 residues. Germline lookup yields CDR1 LGHNA and CDR2 YSLEER. The V segment lost 3 bases and the J segment 7 bases; nucleotides outside the gene matches: 8. Written as DNA, the CDR3 is TGCGCCAGCAGCCATCGGACAGGCCTGAGCGGGGAGCTGTTTTTT. It specifies CASSHRTGLSGELFF.

This clone was counted a few times. This rearrangement joins TRBV7-9 to TRBJ1-2; D perhaps matches TRBD1 (5 bases). Trimming cost V 5 bases and J 7 bases, with 23 bases left between them. The CDR3 is 16 residues long. Looked up from germline, CDR1 is SEHNR and CDR2 is FQNEAQ (reference sequence). The CDR3: CASSLNHGLGAGGYTF. CDR3 sequence (DNA): TGTGCCAGCAGCCTCAACCATGGACTCGGGGCTGGTGGCTACACCTTC.

V usage is TRBV19 and J usage is TRBJ2-3; 7 bases match TRBD2. The CDR3 is 16 amino acids. Germline V gene sequence: CDR1 LNHDA, CDR2 SQIVND (reference sequence). Trimming removed 4 bases from V and 3 bases from J; junction bases left unmatched: 10. CDR3 nucleotide sequence: TGTGCCAGTAGTAACCCCTCTTCTAGCGGTACAGATACGCAGTATTTT. It translates to CASSNPSSSGTDTQYF.

V gene TRBV5-6 combines with J gene TRBJ2-1; 8 positions match TRBD1. The CDR3 is made up of 13 amino acids. J gave up 9 bases and V 0 bases, and 2 bases lay outside the gene matches. Germline CDR1 and CDR2: SGHDT and YYEEEE. The CDR3 loop reads CASSLGQGIEQFF. CDR3 in DNA: TGTGCCAGCAGCTTGGGACAGGGGATTGAGCAGTTCTTC.

J is TRBJ2-7 and V is TRBV5-1; 11 bases are shared with TRBD1. Germline V gene lookup returns CDR1 SGHRS and CDR2 YFSETQ. The CDR3 spans 14 residues. Unmatched junction bases numbered 5, after V lost 3 bases and J lost 6 bases. The CDR3 coding sequence is TGCGCCAGCAGCTCCAGGACAGGGGGCACCGAGCAGTACTTC. This codes for CASSSRTGGTEQYF.

This rearrangement joins TRBV2 to TRBJ2-7; 9 bases map to TRBD1. The J segment lost 3 bases and the V segment lost 6 bases, leaving 6 bases of the junction unmatched. Germline V gene lookup returns CDR1 SNHLY and CDR2 FYNNEI. The CDR3 is 14 residues long. The CDR3 DNA reads TGTGCCAGCAGACTGGGACAGGGTTACTACGAGCAGTACTTC. It specifies CASRLGQGYYEQYF.

This clone was detected only a few times. The chain combines TRBV7-6 with TRBJ2-2; TRBD1 might be the D (5 bases). This CDR3 has 13 amino acids. Trimming took off 8 bases at V and 5 bases at J, with 12 bases between the two ends. Germline assignment: CDR1 SGHVS and CDR2 FNYEAQ. DNA for the CDR3: TGTGCCAGCCTGGACACAAATACCGGGGAGCTGTTTTTT. Translation gives CASLDTNTGELFF. Full variable domain (outside the CDR3, taken from reference TRBV7-6 and TRBJ2-2): GAGVSQSPRYKVTKRGQDVALRCDPISGHVSLYWYRQALGQGPEFLTYFNYEAQQDKSGLPNDRFSAERPEGSISTLTIQRTEQRDSAMYRCASLDTNTGELFFGEGSRLTVL.

This clone occurred a few times. The CDR3 sequence is CASSVGTFNYGYTF. CDR3 sequence (DNA): TGTGCCAGCAGTGTCGGGACATTTAACTATGGCTACACCTTC. This chain joins TRBV2 and TRBJ1-2; the D gene is possibly TRBD1 (6 bases). This CDR3 comprises 14 residues. The germline V gene has CDR1 SNHLY and CDR2 FYNNEI. V shed 4 bases and J shed 1 base, with 10 bases lying between them.